A single sample is the source of the 32 T cell receptor beta chains below, sequenced in a study of shared clonotypes between healthy human individuals. Some clones are missing from TCRdb's copy, which holds only in-frame ones; the method was immunoSEQ multiplex PCR. The sample holds roughly 2 million clones, under 97% seen once. What was sequenced was naive CD4+ T cells sorted from blood. Subset described: CD45RA+ positively selected. These receptors all come from a man aged 18 to 30 in good health.

The J gene is TRBJ2-4, the V gene TRBV28; unclear D gene. The CDR3 loop spans 14 amino acids. The germline V and J ends were trimmed by 3 bases and 6 bases, with 12 bases remaining between them. Per the germline V gene, CDR1 is MDHEN and CDR2 is SYDVKM. CDR3 residues: CASSLPDFANIQYF. The CDR3 DNA reads TGTGCCAGCAGTTTGCCCGACTTTGCAAACATTCAGTACTTC.

This clone was counted a single time. The rearrangement uses TRBV14 and TRBJ2-7; TRBD2 aligns across 9 bases. CDR3 length: 15 amino acids. Germline CDR1 reads SGHDN; CDR2 reads FVKESK. V shed 4 bases and J 3 bases; nucleotides not matched to a gene: 7. The CDR3 sequence: CASSPAGGGYYEQYF. CDR3 sequence (DNA): TGTGCCAGCAGCCCAGCGGGAGGAGGTTACTACGAGCAGTACTTC.

As DNA, the CDR3 is TGCGCCAGCAGCTTGGGGGTGGGTAACTCCTACGAGCAGTACTTC. Amino acids: CASSLGVGNSYEQYF. This chain joins TRBV5-1 and TRBJ2-7; D not resolved. The CDR3 contains 15 residues. Germline assignment: CDR1 SGHRS and CDR2 YFSETQ. V dropped 0 bases and J dropped 0 bases, with 10 bases sitting between them.

The chain links TRBV11-2 to TRBJ2-7; D ambiguous. Trimming took 5 bases from V and 0 from J, leaving 8 bases between them. The CDR3 length is 13 residues. Germline V lookup: CDR1 SGHAT, CDR2 FQNNGV. CDR3 sequence reads: CASSPRPSYEQYF. In DNA form, the CDR3 reads TGTGCCAGCAGCCCCAGACCCTCCTACGAGCAGTACTTC.

V and J are TRBV11-2 and TRBJ2-7; the D gene is possibly TRBD2 (6 bases). The CDR3 is 17 amino acids. The germline V gene encodes CDR1 SGHAT and CDR2 FQNNGV. V lost 5 bases, J lost 3 bases, and 23 bases lay in between. The CDR3 coding sequence is TGTGCCAGCAGCCGTGGGGGGTCACCGGGCAAACGCTACGAGCAGTACTTC. Residues: CASSRGGSPGKRYEQYF. Full variable domain (rest looked up from reference TRBV11-2 and TRBJ2-7): EAGVAQSPRYKIIEKRQSVAFWCNPISGHATLYWYQQILGQGPKLLIQFQNNGVVDDSQLPKDRFSAERLKGVDSTLKIQPAKLEDSAVYLCASSRGGSPGKRYEQYFGPGTRLTVT.

The genes are TRBV23-1 and TRBJ2-2; no firm D call. TRBV23-1 is reported as an ORF; its role is uncertain. There are 16 residues in the CDR3. Trimming removed 10 bases from V and 0 bases from J, with 18 bases in between. The CDR3 DNA is TGCGCCACCACCTGGATAAAGACGACGAACACCGGGGAGCTGTTTTTT. It encodes CATTWIKTTNTGELFF.

As for this clone: The junction shows a germline mismatch at one end, possibly a read error. The chain carries TRBV7-9 and TRBJ2-2; perhaps TRBD2 as D (5 bases). Germline CDR1 SEHNR, CDR2 FQNEAQ (reference sequence). The CDR3 has 12 amino acids. CDR3 bases: TGTGCCAGCAGCGAGAACACCGGGGAGCTGCTTTTT. It is translated as CASSENTGELLF.

V and J are TRBV2 and TRBJ2-2, with 13 bases matching TRBD2. Losses at the gene ends were 4 bases for V and 0 bases for J; bases not matched to a gene: 8. Germline values: CDR1 SNHLY, CDR2 FYNNEI. This CDR3 region has 19 residues. The CDR3 DNA sequence: TGTGCCAGCAGTGTCGAGACTAGCGGGGGGATGACGAACACCGGGGAGCTGTTTTTT. It translates to CASSVETSGGMTNTGELFF.

On this clone: At one boundary the junction diverges from the germline segment, which might be a read error. This chain links TRBV6-6 with TRBJ1-1, with D perhaps matching TRBD1 (6 bases). The CDR3 length is 12 residues. CDR1 and CDR2 (germline): MNHNY, SVGAGI (reference sequence). The DNA for the CDR3 is TGTGCCAGCAGTTACTCGACAGGCGACGTTGTCTTT. Amino acid sequence: CASSYSTGDVVF.

The gene calls are TRBV5-6 and TRBJ2-1, with 9 nucleotides matching TRBD2. Germline CDR1 and CDR2: SGHDT and YYEEEE. Trimming cost V 2 bases and J 4 bases; bases outside gene matches: 4. CDR3 size: 15 residues. The CDR3 protein is CASSFSGSRYNEQFF. The CDR3 DNA sequence: TGTGCCAGCAGCTTTAGCGGGAGTCGATACAATGAGCAGTTCTTC.

The rearrangement uses TRBV7-2 and TRBJ1-4; 8 bases line up with TRBD1. Trimming removed 4 bases from V and 5 bases from J; junction bases left unmatched: 3. Germline V lookup: CDR1 SGHTA, CDR2 FQGNSA. The CDR3 sequence is 14 residues long. The CDR3 bases are TGTGCCAGCAGCTCCAGGACAGGGAATGAAAAACTGTTTTTT. Encoded protein: CASSSRTGNEKLFF.

V gene TRBV4-3 combines with J gene TRBJ2-3; D gene ambiguous. The V and J ends lost 0 bases and 1 base respectively, with 11 bases between them. Germline V gives CDR1 LGHNA, CDR2 YSLEER. The length of the CDR3 is 16 residues. The CDR3 nucleotides are TGCGCCAGCAGCCAAGAGTGGGTTGGCGGCACAGATACGCAGTATTTT. The encoded protein is CASSQEWVGGTDTQYF.

The V call is TRBV5-1, the J call TRBJ1-3; D not certain. CDR1 is SGHRS and CDR2 is YFSETQ in the germline V gene. The V end was cut by 0 bases, the J end by 4 bases, with 8 bases between. The CDR3 has 14 amino acids. The CDR3, as DNA: TGCGCCAGCAGCTTGGGGGTAACCGGAAACACCATATATTTT. Translated: CASSLGVTGNTIYF.

The chain recombines TRBV30 with TRBJ1-3, with D unresolved. The germline CDR1 and CDR2 sequences are GTSNPN and SVGIG (reference sequence). The CDR3 extends over 13 amino acids. V was pared by 0 bases and J by 2 bases, with 5 bases between. The chain's CDR3 is CAWSVSTGNTIYF. The CDR3 DNA follows: TGTGCCTGGAGTGTATCGACTGGAAACACCATATATTTT. Filled out from reference TRBV30 and TRBJ1-3, the complete variable domain reads SQTIHQWPATLVQPVGSPLSLECTVEGTSNPNLYWYRQAAGRGLQLLFYSVGIGQISSEVPQNLSASRPQDRQFILSSKKLLLSDSGFYLCAWSVSTGNTIYFGEGSWLTVV.

J is TRBJ2-2 and V is TRBV19; the match to TRBD2 covers 7 bases. The CDR3 consists of 18 residues. CDR1 is LNHDA and CDR2 is SQIVND in the germline V gene (reference sequence). V shed 4 bases and J 2 bases; nucleotides not matched to a gene: 13. The CDR3 coding sequence is TGTGCCAGTAGTACCCCCCAAGGGAGCGGGGTTAACACCGGGGAGCTGTTTTTT. Translating it yields CASSTPQGSGVNTGELFF.

The CDR3 nucleotides read TGTGCCAGCACCCCAAGGGCCATTTCACCCCTCCACTTT. It specifies CASTPRAISPLHF. J is TRBJ1-6 and V is TRBV25-1; D ambiguous. The CDR3 has 13 residues. V lost 7 bases, J lost 9 bases, and 13 bases lay in between. Per germline, CDR1 MGHDK and CDR2 SYGVNS.

The genes are TRBV5-1 and TRBJ2-5; no clear D gene. Trimming removed 0 bases at V and 5 bases at J, with 14 bases between. Looked up from germline, CDR1 is SGHRS and CDR2 is YFSETQ. There are 15 residues in the CDR3. This CDR3 is CASSLVVPPRETQYF. CDR3 coding DNA: TGCGCCAGCAGCTTGGTGGTCCCTCCTAGGGAGACCCAGTACTTC.

The CDR3 loop is CASSSPAEQYF. DNA of the CDR3: TGTGCCAGCAGTTCACCGGCTGAGCAGTACTTC. This rearrangement joins TRBV6-5 to TRBJ2-7; D call uncertain. Trimming stripped 4 bases from V and 7 bases from J, with 8 bases between. This CDR3 has 11 residues. Germline V lookup: CDR1 MNHEY, CDR2 SVGAGI.

This sequence joins TRBV21-1 and TRBJ2-3. TRBV21-1 is a pseudogene segment. This CDR3 has 14 amino acids. CDR3 residues: CASPTQGGTDTQYF. CDR3 DNA sequence: TGTGCCAGCCCCACCCAGGGAGGCACAGATACGCAGTATTTT.

In regard to this clone: At one boundary the junction diverges from the germline segment, which might be a read error. The J gene is TRBJ1-1, the V gene TRBV30; possible D gene TRBD1, 5 bases. Germline CDR1 reads GTSNPN; CDR2 reads SVGIG (reference sequence). This CDR3 has 14 residues. This CDR3 is CAWISRVRNAEAFF. In DNA, the CDR3 is TGTGCCTGGATTAGCAGGGTAAGGAACGCTGAAGCTTTCTTT. The full variable domain, completed using reference TRBV30 and TRBJ1-1, is SQTIHQWPATLVQPVGSPLSLECTVEGTSNPNLYWYRQAAGRGLQLLFYSVGIGQISSEVPQNLSASRPQDRQFILSSKKLLLSDSGFYLCAWISRVRNAEAFFGQGTRLTVV.

This chain connects TRBV6-5 to TRBJ2-1; D call uncertain. Per germline, CDR1 MNHEY and CDR2 SVGAGI. V shed 5 bases and J shed 9 bases, with 8 bases lying between them. The CDR3 length is 11 residues. The CDR3 protein is CASSQWGEQFF. The CDR3 nucleotides are TGTGCCAGCAGTCAATGGGGTGAGCAGTTCTTC.

The chain carries TRBV2 and TRBJ1-4, with D uncertain. This CDR3 is 13 amino acids long. Deletions cut 10 bases from V and 5 bases from J, with 14 bases between. Germline V gene data show CDR1 as SNHLY and CDR2 as FYNNEI. CDR3 loop: CATHVQRNEKLFF. The CDR3 coding sequence is TGTGCCACCCACGTACAGCGGAATGAAAAACTGTTTTTT.

The rearrangement links TRBV6-1 to TRBJ1-5; TRBD1 agrees at 10 bases. The germline gives CDR1 MNHNS, CDR2 SASEGT. The CDR3 totals 14 residues. Losses at the gene ends were 6 bases for V and 6 bases for J; bases not matched to a gene: 5. The CDR3 protein is CASSPTGGIQPQHF. CDR3 bases: TGTGCCAGCAGCCCGACAGGGGGCATTCAGCCCCAGCATTTT.

The V call is TRBV10-3, the J call TRBJ2-7, with 8 bases matching TRBD2. Germline CDR1 and CDR2: ENHRY and SYGVKD. The CDR3 has 15 amino acids. Trimming at V came to 5 bases and at J to 5 bases, leaving 11 bases not matched to a gene. Here the CDR3 DNA reads TGTGCCATCAGTCAACTAGCGGTGGGATTCGACGAGCAGTACTTC. As protein: CAISQLAVGFDEQYF.

This clone was detected only once. The same CDR3 arises from other DNA sequences in this sample as well. The V gene is TRBV10-3, the J gene TRBJ2-7; no reliable D call. This CDR3 has 11 residues. With 0 bases removed from V and 7 bases from J, the gap between germline ends came to 4 bases. CDR1 and CDR2 from the germline V gene are ENHRY and SYGVKD. The CDR3 loop reads CAISESKEQYF. The CDR3 coding sequence is TGTGCCATCAGTGAGTCGAAAGAGCAGTACTTC.

The chain employs TRBV10-2 and TRBJ2-3; D is possibly TRBD1 or TRBD2 (5 bases each). The CDR3 contains 18 residues. V was shortened by 0 bases and J by 4 bases, with 20 bases between the two germline ends. Germline CDR1 is WSHSY and CDR2 is SAAADI. This chain's CDR3 is CASSESRFNRRGADTQYF. Written as DNA, the CDR3 is TGCGCCAGCAGTGAGTCAAGATTTAACAGGCGAGGGGCAGATACGCAGTATTTT.

A remark on this clone: This specimen includes other DNA sequences encoding the same CDR3. The J gene is TRBJ2-7, the V gene TRBV10-3, with D perhaps matching TRBD1 (7 bases). Trimming took off 6 bases at V and 2 bases at J, with 14 bases between the two ends. CDR1 and CDR2 from the germline V gene are ENHRY and SYGVKD. The CDR3 covers 14 residues. CDR3 sequence: CAISSSGGPYEQYF. DNA for the CDR3: TGTGCCATCAGCTCCTCAGGGGGGCCCTACGAGCAGTACTTC.

V usage is TRBV30 and J usage is TRBJ2-5; tentatively, D is TRBD1 or TRBD2 (5 bases each). Trimming shortened V by 3 bases and J by 5 bases, and 16 bases separated the two germline ends. Germline values: CDR1 GTSNPN, CDR2 SVGIG (reference sequence). This CDR3 spans 14 amino acids. The CDR3 loop reads CAWRREGLGETQYF. For the CDR3, the DNA is TGTGCCTGGAGACGTGAGGGGTTGGGGGAGACCCAGTACTTC. The full variable domain, completed using reference TRBV30 and TRBJ2-5, is SQTIHQWPATLVQPVGSPLSLECTVEGTSNPNLYWYRQAAGRGLQLLFYSVGIGQISSEVPQNLSASRPQDRQFILSSKKLLLSDSGFYLCAWRREGLGETQYFGPGTRLLVL.

In nucleotides, the CDR3 is TGTGCCAGCAGCTTTGGGACCGGGACGGGAACCTACGAGCAGTACTTC. This sequence encodes CASSFGTGTGTYEQYF. V usage is TRBV7-9 and J usage is TRBJ2-7; D assignment may be TRBD1 or TRBD2 (5 bases each). The germline V gene encodes CDR1 SEHNR and CDR2 FQNEAQ (reference sequence). Trimming stripped 3 bases from V and 2 bases from J, with 17 bases between. This CDR3 has 16 amino acids.

This chain uses TRBV11-2 with TRBJ1-3; 9 nucleotides line up with TRBD1. The germline CDR1 and CDR2 sequences are SGHAT and FQNNGV. The CDR3 sequence is 16 residues long. Trimming removed 5 bases from V and 1 base from J; junction bases left unmatched: 6. CDR3 in DNA: TGTGCCAGCAGCCCAGGACAGGGGAGATCTGGAAACACCATATATTTT. Translation: CASSPGQGRSGNTIYF.

In its sample, this clone was seen once. The genes are TRBV2 and TRBJ1-3, with TRBD1 identical over 7 bases. Trimming at V came to 8 bases and at J to 2 bases, leaving 6 bases not matched to a gene. Germline assignment: CDR1 SNHLY and CDR2 FYNNEI. This CDR3 has 14 amino acids. The CDR3 DNA reads TGTGCCAGCGAGGGACAGAGGACTGGAAACACCATATATTTT. Protein sequence: CASEGQRTGNTIYF. Looking up the rest from reference TRBV2 and TRBJ1-3 gives the full variable domain: EPEVTQTPSHQVTQMGQEVILRCVPISNHLYFYWYRQILGQKVEFLVSFYNNEISEKSEIFDDQFSVERPDGSNFTLKIRSTKLEDSAMYFCASEGQRTGNTIYFGEGSWLTVV.

This rearrangement joins TRBV19 to TRBJ1-5; possibly TRBD1 for D (5 bases). CDR3 length: 15 residues. Between the trimmed V and J ends, which lost 6 bases and 0 bases, there was a span of 12 bases. Per the germline V gene, CDR1 is LNHDA and CDR2 is SQIVND (reference sequence). The CDR3 is CASRFGGYSNQPQHF. CDR3 nucleotides: TGTGCCAGTAGATTTGGGGGTTATAGCAATCAGCCCCAGCATTTT.